Listed here are 5 T cell receptor beta chains from one sample, sequenced in a study of blood T cell repertoires in COVID-19. The data were produced by immunoSEQ multiplex PCR, yet TCRdb's version contains in-frame clones alone and is incomplete. This table holds 200,000 to 250,000 clones, 85% to 90% found once. Sequencing was done on a sample of PBMCs or T cells enriched from blood (not recorded which). The receptors originated from a man aged 45-65 years who had been exposed to COVID-19.

This rearrangement joins TRBV2 to TRBJ2-4, with TRBD1 matching over 7 bases. CDR1 and CDR2 (germline): SNHLY, FYNNEI. V shed 8 bases and J 8 bases; nucleotides not matched to a gene: 12. This CDR3 spans 14 amino acids. This CDR3 reads CASGSQGFDDIQYF. The CDR3 DNA is TGTGCCAGCGGTTCACAGGGGTTTGATGACATTCAGTACTTC.

This clone has just one count. The rearrangement links TRBV5-1 to TRBJ1-1, with D perhaps TRBD1 (5 bases). The CDR3 runs to 14 residues. V lost 2 bases and J 0 bases, leaving 8 bases between the germline ends. CDR1 is SGHRS, CDR2 YFSETQ, per germline. The CDR3 DNA reads TGCGCCAGCAGCTTACAGGCCATGAACACTGAAGCTTTCTTT. It translates to CASSLQAMNTEAFF.

The chain carries TRBV19 and TRBJ1-1; perhaps TRBD1 as D (5 bases). V gave up 3 bases and J gave up 6 bases, with 17 bases separating them. CDR1 LNHDA and CDR2 SQIVND come from the germline V gene (reference sequence). The CDR3 covers 15 residues. CDR3 loop: CASSIRRGLVSEAFF. DNA for the CDR3: TGTGCCAGTAGTATCCGTCGGGGGTTGGTGTCTGAAGCTTTCTTT.

The rearrangement uses TRBV4-2 and TRBJ1-1; possibly TRBD1 for D (6 bases). With 1 base removed from V and 4 bases from J, the gap between germline ends came to 10 bases. The CDR3 runs to 14 residues. Germline V gene data show CDR1 as LGHNA and CDR2 as YNFKEQ. This CDR3 reads CASSQASQGTEAFF. The CDR3 DNA is TGTGCCAGCAGCCAAGCTTCACAGGGCACTGAAGCTTTCTTT.

V gene TRBV29-1 combines with J gene TRBJ2-3; D is uncertain. Between the trimmed V and J ends, which lost 4 bases and 7 bases, there was a span of 12 bases. The CDR3 spans 12 residues. CDR1 and CDR2 from the germline V gene are SQVTM and ANQGSEA. In DNA form, the CDR3 reads TGCAGCGTTGTATGGCTGGTTTATACGCAGTATTTT. It translates to CSVVWLVYTQYF.